This TCR beta chain stems from a study of blood T cell repertoires in COVID-19. In the study overall: Sample material is recorded as cDNA or gDNA derived from T cells, B-cell-depleted T cells, or PBMCs.

The Seattle patients, enrolled during active infection, were followed longitudinally. Per the original data handling: Amplification of reference gene primers was used by the study to estimate nucleated cell counts. Here immunoSEQ multiplex PCR was the method, and the copy in TCRdb shows in-frame clones only, minus some. That table is the source of V, J and clone size, and D and trimming were worked out from the DNA. The data show some 290,000 clones, roughly 89% seen once. CDR3 length equals 13 residues. The germline V gene has CDR1 SEHNR and CDR2 FQNEAQ (reference sequence). V dropped 5 bases and J dropped 10; count of bases not matched to a gene: 9.

The J gene is TRBJ2-7, the V gene TRBV7-9; TRBD1 agrees at 9 bases. Sequenced: peripheral blood. The source is a young woman with COVID-19, enrolled during active disease. DNA of the CDR3: TGTGCCAGCAGCCTCCCAGGGGACAGGGAACAGTACTTC. As protein: CASSLPGDREQYF.